This T cell receptor beta chain was retrieved from a study of T-cell reconstitution after alpha-beta-depleted transplantation in children. This clonotype was observed at least ten times. What it binds is not known. Germline V gene lookup returns CDR1 ENHRY and CDR2 SYGVKD. This CDR3 comprises 15 residues. V gave up 4 bases and J gave up 2 bases; unmatched junction bases: 7. Study-level findings and limits: Two months or so post-transplant, alpha-beta T cells reportedly derived from several hundred expanded graft clones.

Unique molecular identifiers tagged the TCRbeta library. TCRdb recomputed calls from the PCR reads with MiXCR, one row per CDR3 protein. The sample comprises 100,000 to 130,000 distinct CDR3 sequences, about 6% of which are singletons, and roughly 24% rests with the top ten. This chain joins TRBV10-3 and TRBJ2-7; 8 bases line up with TRBD2. The sequence came from a male patient between 2 and 10 years old who had a stem cell transplant for acute lymphoblastic leukemia, so the T cells may come from the graft donor. The specimen was PBMCs, mostly from graft donor cells, collected 360 days after TCRalphabeta/CD19-depleted stem cell transplant. The DNA for the CDR3 is TGTGCCATCAGTGTTCGTCCGGGACTAGCCTACGAGCAGTACTTC. Translation gives CAISVRPGLAYEQYF.